The present entry profiles one T cell receptor (beta chain) with its context. The CDR3 loop spans 18 amino acids. Germline V lookup: CDR1 MDHEN, CDR2 SYDVKM. Trimming removed 1 base from V and 4 bases from J, with 20 bases in between. Sequenced by immunoSEQ multiplex PCR; TCRdb stores in-frame clones only, minus some. This table has fewer than 8,000 clones, more than 70% appearing once. This sample stems from a study of tumour-infiltrating T cells in Burkitt lymphoma. This rearrangement joins TRBV28 to TRBJ2-4; D is possibly TRBD2 (7 bases). Material: tumor tissue. The clonotype was recovered from a human donor with Burkitt lymphoma. The CDR3 nucleotides are TGTGCCAGCAGTTTATCTCCCTCCTTTAGGGGGGGGAAAAACATTCAGTACTTC. It is translated as CASSLSPSFRGGKNIQYF.